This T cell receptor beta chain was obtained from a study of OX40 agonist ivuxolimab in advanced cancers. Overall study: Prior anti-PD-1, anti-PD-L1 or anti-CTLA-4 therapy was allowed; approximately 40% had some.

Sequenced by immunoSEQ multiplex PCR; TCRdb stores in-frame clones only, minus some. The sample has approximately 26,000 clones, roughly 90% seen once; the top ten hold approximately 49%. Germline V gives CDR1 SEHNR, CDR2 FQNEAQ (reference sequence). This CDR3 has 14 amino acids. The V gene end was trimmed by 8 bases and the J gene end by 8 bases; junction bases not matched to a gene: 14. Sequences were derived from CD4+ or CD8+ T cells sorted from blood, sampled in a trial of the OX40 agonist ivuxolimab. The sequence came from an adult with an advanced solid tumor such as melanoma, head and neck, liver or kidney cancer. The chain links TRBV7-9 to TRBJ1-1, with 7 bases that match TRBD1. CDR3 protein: CASATTGTAFEAFF. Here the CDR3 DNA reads TGTGCCAGCGCTACAACCGGGACAGCTTTCGAAGCTTTCTTT.